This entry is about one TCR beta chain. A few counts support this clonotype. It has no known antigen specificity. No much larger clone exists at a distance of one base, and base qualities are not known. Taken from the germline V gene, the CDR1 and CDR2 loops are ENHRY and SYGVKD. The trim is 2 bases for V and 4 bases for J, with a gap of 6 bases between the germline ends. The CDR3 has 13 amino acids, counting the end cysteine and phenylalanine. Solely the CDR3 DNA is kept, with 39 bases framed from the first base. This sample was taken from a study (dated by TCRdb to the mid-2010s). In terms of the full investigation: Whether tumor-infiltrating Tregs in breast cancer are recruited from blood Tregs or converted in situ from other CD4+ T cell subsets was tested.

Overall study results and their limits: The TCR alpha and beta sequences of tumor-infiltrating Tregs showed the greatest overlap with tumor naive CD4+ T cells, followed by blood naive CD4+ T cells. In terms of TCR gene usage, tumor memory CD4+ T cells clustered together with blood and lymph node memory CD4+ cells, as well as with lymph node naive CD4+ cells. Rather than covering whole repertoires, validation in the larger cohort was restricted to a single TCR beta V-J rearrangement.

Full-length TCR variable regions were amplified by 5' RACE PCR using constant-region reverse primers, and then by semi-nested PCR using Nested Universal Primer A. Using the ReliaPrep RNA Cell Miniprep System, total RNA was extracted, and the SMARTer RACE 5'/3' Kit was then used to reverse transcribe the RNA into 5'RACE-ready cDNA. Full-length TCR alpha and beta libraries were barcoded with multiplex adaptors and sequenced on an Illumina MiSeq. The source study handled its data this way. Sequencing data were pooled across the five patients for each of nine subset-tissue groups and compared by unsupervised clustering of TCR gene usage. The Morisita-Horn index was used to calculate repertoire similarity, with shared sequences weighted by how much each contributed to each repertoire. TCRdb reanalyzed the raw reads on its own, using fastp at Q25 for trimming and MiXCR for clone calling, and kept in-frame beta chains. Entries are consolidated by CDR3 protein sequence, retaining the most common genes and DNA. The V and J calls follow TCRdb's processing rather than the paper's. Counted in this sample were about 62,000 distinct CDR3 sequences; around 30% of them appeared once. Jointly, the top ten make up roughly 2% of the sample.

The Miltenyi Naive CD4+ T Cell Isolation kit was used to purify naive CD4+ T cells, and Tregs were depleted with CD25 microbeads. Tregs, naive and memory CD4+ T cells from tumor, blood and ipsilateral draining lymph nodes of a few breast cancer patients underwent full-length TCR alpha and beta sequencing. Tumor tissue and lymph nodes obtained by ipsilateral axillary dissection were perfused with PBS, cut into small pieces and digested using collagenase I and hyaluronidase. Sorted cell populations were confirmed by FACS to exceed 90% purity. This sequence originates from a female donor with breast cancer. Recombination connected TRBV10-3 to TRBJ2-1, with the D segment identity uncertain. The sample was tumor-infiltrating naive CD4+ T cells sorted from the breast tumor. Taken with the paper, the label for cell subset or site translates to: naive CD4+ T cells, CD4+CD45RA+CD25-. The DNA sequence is TGTGCCATCAGTGAGCTGCAGTACAATGAGCAGTTCTTC. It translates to CAISELQYNEQFF.